A selection of T cell receptor beta chains follows, all from one sample in a study of cytomegalovirus exposure and HLA in healthy donors. Libraries were prepared by immunoSEQ multiplex PCR; TCRdb keeps only in-frame clonotypes and omits some of them. Among about 190,000 clones listed, around 86% were seen once. Source material: PBMCs. Receptors originate from a man aged 40-49 years in good health and CMV-seropositive. CDR3s include the opening cysteine and the closing phenylalanine or tryptophan. The order of the fields is D gene, clone size, J gene, V gene, CDR3 DNA, CDR3 protein. A D gene is named only where the DNA matches it firmly. Expanded clones get a size class; other rows say once, few or many, or leave the size out.

>TRBD2|-|TRBJ2-2|TRBV19
TGTGCCAGTAGTATAGAGGGAGGGGATACCGGGGAGCTGTTTTTT
CASSIEGGDTGELFF
>TRBD2|few|TRBJ2-1|TRBV30
TGTGCCTGGAGTAGGCTAGCGGGGCCCTTAGGGAGCAATGAGCAGTTCTTC
CAWSRLAGPLGSNEQFF
>-|-|TRBJ2-3|TRBV28
TGTGCCAGCAGTCAACCGACAGGGAGGACTAGCACAGATACGCAGTATTTT
CASSQPTGRTSTDTQYF
>-|-|TRBJ1-5|TRBV15
TGTGCCACCGGGCGGGATAGCAATCAGCCCCAGCATTTT
CATGRDSNQPQHF
>TRBD1|-|TRBJ2-7|TRBV5-1
TGCGCCAGCAGCTTGGGAGGGGGCCGCTACGAGCAGTACTTC
CASSLGGGRYEQYF
>TRBD1|few|TRBJ1-1|TRBV7-2
TGTGCCAGCAGCTCCCACAGGGGGCAAACTGAAGCTTTCTTT
CASSSHRGQTEAFF
>TRBD1|-|TRBJ1-6|TRBV7-2
TGTGCCAGCAGCTTAGGTCCAGGGGGCAGTAATTCACCCCTCCACTTT
CASSLGPGGSNSPLHF
>TRBD2|-|TRBJ2-7|TRBV19
TGTGCCAGTAGCCTCTATCGTTTGACTAGCGGGGACGAGCAGTACTTC
CASSLYRLTSGDEQYF
>TRBD1|-|TRBJ2-5|TRBV28
TGTGCCAGCACCGTGGGGGGGACAGGGGGAGAGACCCAGTACTTC
CASTVGGTGGETQYF
>-|-|TRBJ1-1|TRBV4-2
TGTGCCAGCAGCCAAGAATGGAGGAGGAACACTGAAGCTTTCTTT
CASSQEWRRNTEAFF
>TRBD1|-|TRBJ2-7|TRBV13
TGTGCCAGCAGCTTCCAGGGGGCGAGCGAGCAGTACTTC
CASSFQGASEQYF
>-|-|TRBJ1-6|TRBV6-1
TGTGCCAGCAGTGAATGGACAGCCAATTCACCCCTCCACTTT
CASSEWTANSPLHF
>-|-|TRBJ1-2|TRBV7-9
TGTGCCAGCAGCACCAGCCAGGGCCTGAACTATGGCTACACCTTC
CASSTSQGLNYGYTF
>-|-|TRBJ2-1|TRBV7-9
TGTGCCAGCAGCTTGCGGCGGAGCTCCTACAATGAGCAGTTCTTC
CASSLRRSSYNEQFF
>-|-|TRBJ2-6|TRBV7-3
TGTGCCAGCAGCTTATTGGGGACACACTCTGGGGCCAACGTCCTGACTTTC
CASSLLGTHSGANVLTF
>TRBD1|-|TRBJ2-2|TRBV9
TGTGCCAGCAGCGTAGTACAGGGGGCGTTCACCGGGGAGCTGTTTTTT
CASSVVQGAFTGELFF
>-|-|TRBJ2-1|TRBV5-1
TGCGCCAGCAGCTTGAGCGAGGGCTACAATGAGCAGTTCTTC
CASSLSEGYNEQFF
>TRBD1|-|TRBJ1-2|TRBV18
TGTGCCAGCTCAACAGAACCGCCTGACAGGGGCGGCCGTACTAACTATGGCTACACCTTC
CASSTEPPDRGGRTNYGYTF
>-|few|TRBJ1-1|TRBV19
TGTGCCAGTAGACTAGAACCCGTGGGGACTGAAGCTTTCTTT
CASRLEPVGTEAFF
>TRBD2|few|TRBJ2-2|TRBV11-1
TGTGCCAGCAGCTTTCTTTCCCCTAGCGGGGGTCAACGCACCGGGGAGCTGTTTTTT
CASSFLSPSGGQRTGELFF
>-|-|TRBJ1-2|TRBV6-4
TGTGCCAGCAGTCCGATAGTGGGGGGGCCCTTTTATGGCTACACCTTC
CASSPIVGGPFYGYTF